The clone carrying this T cell receptor (beta chain) was recorded a few times. No antigen is known for it. The sample comes from a study of blood T cells in healthy people across ages. Study conclusions and caveats: Among T cells, TCR beta diversity per million cells dropped roughly linearly as age rose. In long-lived donors, naive CD4+ cell counts and diversity exceeded those of aged donors. When one million T cells were used, diversity estimates were thought to be underestimates.

Total RNA, at least 6 micrograms per sample, was extracted from PBMCs. A second PCR, run for about 7 to 12 cycles, used a sample-barcoded 5' primer plus a J-beta primer mix. Using its own MiXCR run on the 5' RACE reads, TCRdb lists one record per CDR3 protein. This table holds about 670,000 distinct CDR3 sequences, around 43% found once. CDR3 size: 16 residues. V was clipped by 4 bases and J by 0 bases; unmatched bases: 4. Germline V CDR1 and CDR2: SGDLS, YYNGEE. Source material: blood. The V gene is TRBV9, the J gene TRBJ2-4, with 10 bases identical to TRBD1. The receptor's source is an elderly man in good health. Written as DNA, the CDR3 is TGTGCCAGCAGCCCCGGACAGGGGGTAGCCAAAAACATTCAGTACTTC. It is translated as CASSPGQGVAKNIQYF.